These T cell receptor beta chains were read from a single sample in a study of shared clonotypes between healthy human individuals. Repertoires were generated with immunoSEQ multiplex PCR, while TCRdb's copy carries only in-frame clones and drops some. The repertoire consists of a few million clones, with roughly 92% occurring once and the leading ten covering about 0.13%. Sequenced input: naive CD4+ T cells sorted from blood. All receptors come from a man between 18 and 29 years old in good health. Each CDR3 is given with its conserved first and last residue. A D gene is named only where the DNA matches it firmly. The size field is filled for only some rows; it gives once, few, many or a size class.

clone_size,v_call,j_call,d_call,cdr3_aa,cdr3_nt
once,TRBV19,TRBJ1-4,NA,CASSPQGMDEKLFF,TGTGCCAGTAGTCCCCAGGGAATGGATGAAAAACTGTTTTTT
NA,TRBV27,TRBJ1-6,NA,CASSLGAGMSGSPLHF,TGTGCCAGCAGTTTAGGTGCGGGGATGTCAGGTTCACCCCTCCACTTT
few,TRBV10-3,TRBJ1-5,TRBD1,CAIGTDQPQHF,TGTGCCATAGGGACAGATCAGCCCCAGCATTTT
NA,TRBV9,TRBJ1-3,NA,CASSPGGAGNTIYF,TGTGCCAGCAGCCCCGGGGGGGCTGGAAACACCATATATTTT
NA,TRBV4-3,TRBJ2-3,TRBD2,CASSQGVREVQAQYF,TGCGCCAGCAGCCAAGGGGTGCGGGAGGTCCAAGCGCAGTATTTT
NA,TRBV7-2,TRBJ1-4,NA,CASSSLGRGDEKLFF,TGTGCCAGCAGCTCGTTGGGGAGGGGGGATGAAAAACTGTTTTTT
few,TRBV10-1,TRBJ1-5,NA,CASSESVGQPQHF,TGCGCCAGCAGTGAGTCGGTGGGCCAGCCCCAGCATTTT
NA,TRBV7-9,TRBJ1-5,TRBD1,CASSLGQGRGQPQHF,TGTGCCAGCAGCTTAGGACAGGGCAGGGGACAGCCCCAGCATTTT
NA,TRBV6-5,TRBJ1-1,NA,CASSFWRDNTEAFF,TGTGCCAGCAGTTTCTGGAGGGATAACACTGAAGCTTTCTTT
NA,TRBV7-2,TRBJ1-3,NA,CASSPGPGAGNTIYF,TGTGCCAGCAGCCCGGGACCAGGGGCGGGAAACACCATATATTTT
NA,TRBV7-6,TRBJ2-1,TRBD2,CASSLLAGQSSYNEQFF,TGTGCCAGCAGCTTACTAGCGGGGCAAAGTTCCTACAATGAGCAGTTCTTC
NA,TRBV29-1,TRBJ1-5,NA,CSVAGGSSNQPQHF,TGCAGCGTTGCGGGGGGCTCGAGCAATCAGCCCCAGCATTTT
few,TRBV2,TRBJ1-4,NA,CASSSQVLNEKLFF,TGTGCCAGCAGTAGTCAGGTGTTGAACGAAAAACTGTTTTTT
few,TRBV18,TRBJ2-5,TRBD1,CASSPGTEETQYF,TGTGCCAGCTCACCCGGGACAGAAGAGACCCAGTACTTC
NA,TRBV11-2,TRBJ2-2,NA,CASSRLEGPTNTGELFF,TGTGCCAGCAGCCGCTTGGAGGGACCGACGAACACCGGGGAGCTGTTTTTT
NA,TRBV18,TRBJ2-3,TRBD2,CASSPWRGGTDTQYF,TGTGCCAGCTCACCGTGGCGGGGGGGCACAGATACGCAGTATTTT
NA,TRBV6-5,TRBJ2-1,TRBD2,CASIASGNHNEQFF,TGTGCCAGCATCGCGAGCGGGAATCACAATGAGCAGTTCTTC
once,TRBV6-6,TRBJ1-3,NA,CASSKPGVGGNTIYF,TGTGCCAGCAGCAAGCCAGGGGTGGGTGGAAACACCATATATTTT
few,TRBV7-9,TRBJ1-4,TRBD1,CASSPRTGGNEKLFF,TGTGCCAGCAGCCCCCGGACAGGGGGAAATGAAAAACTGTTTTTT
NA,TRBV4-3,TRBJ1-2,TRBD1,CASSQARQGGFFYGYTF,TGCGCCAGCAGCCAAGCCCGACAGGGGGGGTTCTTCTATGGCTACACCTTC
NA,TRBV7-6,TRBJ2-4,NA,CASRTGRNIQYF,TGTGCCAGCAGAACAGGGAGAAACATTCAGTACTTC
NA,TRBV18,TRBJ2-4,NA,CASSPPGAQNIQYF,TGTGCCAGCTCACCACCGGGAGCCCAAAACATTCAGTACTTC
NA,TRBV5-4,TRBJ1-3,NA,CASSLFGRSSGNTIYF,TGTGCCAGCAGCTTGTTTGGCAGGAGCTCTGGAAACACCATATATTTT
few,TRBV10-3,TRBJ2-7,TRBD2,CAISSGLADEQYF,TGTGCCATCAGCTCGGGACTAGCAGACGAGCAGTACTTC
NA,TRBV4-3,TRBJ1-1,NA,CASSQEGFGSTEAFF,TGCGCCAGCAGCCAAGAGGGATTTGGGAGCACTGAAGCTTTCTTT
once,TRBV29-1,TRBJ1-4,NA,CSVGKGGGGEKLFF,TGCAGCGTTGGAAAAGGGGGAGGGGGTGAAAAACTGTTTTTT
NA,TRBV18,TRBJ1-6,NA,CASSVYQGSVSPLHF,TGTGCCAGCTCAGTATACCAGGGATCCGTATCACCCCTCCACTTT
NA,TRBV7-2,TRBJ1-5,NA,CASSLTRVGNQPQHF,TGTGCCAGCAGCTTAACCAGGGTTGGCAATCAGCCCCAGCATTTT
NA,TRBV11-2,TRBJ2-7,NA,CASSLTALGYEQYF,TGTGCCAGCAGCTTAACCGCCTTAGGGTACGAGCAGTACTTC
once,TRBV11-3,TRBJ1-2,NA,CASSSLGGYGYTF,TGTGCCAGCAGCTCACTGGGGGGCTATGGCTACACCTTC
once,TRBV4-1,TRBJ1-5,NA,CASSQDQGMPVPQHF,TGCGCCAGCAGCCAAGATCAGGGCATGCCGGTTCCCCAGCATTTT
NA,TRBV5-4,TRBJ2-7,NA,CASSLTGGYEQYF,TGTGCCAGCAGCTTAACGGGCGGCTACGAGCAGTACTTC
NA,TRBV7-9,TRBJ1-2,NA,CASSPRARNYGYTF,TGTGCCAGCAGCCCCCGTGCCCGAAACTATGGCTACACCTTC
NA,TRBV4-2,TRBJ1-6,TRBD1,CASSQPDRVKTSPLHF,TGTGCCAGCAGCCAACCCGACAGGGTAAAGACATCACCCCTCCACTTT
NA,TRBV14,TRBJ1-2,NA,CASSPGGSPYGYTF,TGTGCCAGCAGCCCCGGTGGGTCCCCCTATGGCTACACCTTC
NA,TRBV5-1,TRBJ2-7,NA,CASSPTSAGLSYEQYF,TGCGCCAGCAGCCCGACCTCGGCGGGCCTCTCCTACGAGCAGTACTTC
once,TRBV5-1,TRBJ1-2,NA,CASSLEGEANYGYTF,TGCGCCAGCAGCTTGGAGGGGGAGGCTAACTATGGCTACACCTTC
NA,TRBV6-6,TRBJ2-7,NA,CASRAPGRGSYEQYF,TGTGCCAGCAGAGCCCCGGGGCGAGGGTCCTACGAGCAGTACTTC
NA,TRBV6-1,TRBJ2-7,TRBD2,CASSLAGGPFEQYF,TGTGCCAGCAGTCTAGCGGGAGGGCCTTTCGAGCAGTACTTC
NA,TRBV6-6,TRBJ2-2,NA,CASNRDTGELFF,TGTGCCAGTAACCGGGACACCGGGGAGCTGTTTTTT
NA,TRBV20-1,TRBJ2-1,NA,CSARSYNEQFF,TGCAGTGCTAGGTCCTACAATGAGCAGTTCTTC